This TCR beta chain was identified during a study of T cells after yellow fever vaccination. In the study overall: Preparing low-cell-number fractions relied on SMART-Seq v4 Ultra Low Input.

This clonotype was detected ten times or more. The antigen remains undetermined. Study-wide results and limits: Reappearance after the booster was seen for most primary-vaccination clones, at roughly 96% CD4 and more than 80% CD8. The CD4 compartment and the CD8 compartment contained a small share of clonotypes in common.

In making TCR cDNA, 5'RACE template switching added a universal primer site and UMIs to it. TCRdb reanalysed the 5' RACE reads using MiXCR and keeps one entry per CDR3 protein. Among some 250,000 distinct CDR3 sequences listed, roughly 3.7% were seen once. V trimming: 5 bases; J trimming: 1 base; junction bases outside the gene matches: 7. Germline V gene sequence: CDR1 SNHLY, CDR2 FYNNEI. The CDR3 has 16 amino acids. V usage is TRBV2 and J usage is TRBJ1-2, with TRBD1 identical over 10 bases. Sequencing was performed on PBMCs, taken 15 days after the yellow fever booster vaccination. The TCR sequence derives from a man between 18 and 29 years old who received the YFV17D yellow fever vaccine. In DNA, the CDR3 is TGTGCCAGCAGTTTCGACAGGGGGCTAGGTAACTATGGCTACACCTTC. It is translated as CASSFDRGLGNYGYTF.